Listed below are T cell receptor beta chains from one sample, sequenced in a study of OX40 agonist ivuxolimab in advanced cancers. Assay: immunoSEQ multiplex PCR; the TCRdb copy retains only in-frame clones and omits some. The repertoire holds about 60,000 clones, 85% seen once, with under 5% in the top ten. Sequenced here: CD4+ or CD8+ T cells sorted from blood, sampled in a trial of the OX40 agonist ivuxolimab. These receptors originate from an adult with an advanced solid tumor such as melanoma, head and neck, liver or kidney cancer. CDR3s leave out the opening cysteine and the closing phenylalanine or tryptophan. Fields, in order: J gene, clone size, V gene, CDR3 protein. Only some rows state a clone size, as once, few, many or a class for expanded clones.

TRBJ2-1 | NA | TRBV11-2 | ASSLGGLSNEQF
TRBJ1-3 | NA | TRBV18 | ASSPTGAMDTIY
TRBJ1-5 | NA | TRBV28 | ASSSSGTGTYNQPQH
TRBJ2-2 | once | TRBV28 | ASRSGTGIGELF
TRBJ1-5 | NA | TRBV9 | ASSVGGGINQPQH
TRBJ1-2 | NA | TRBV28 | ASTPGTVGYT
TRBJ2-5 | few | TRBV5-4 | ASSSRRLVPGIETQY
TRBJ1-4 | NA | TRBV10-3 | AISEDREGEKLF
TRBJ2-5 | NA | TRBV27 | ASSLYGTLPLQTQY
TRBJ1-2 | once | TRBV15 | ATSRDHGQWGYT
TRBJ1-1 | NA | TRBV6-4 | ASSRGWNTEAF
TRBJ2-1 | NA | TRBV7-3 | AGSSPGLHNNEQF
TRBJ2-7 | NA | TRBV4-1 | ASSYGQGGTYEQY
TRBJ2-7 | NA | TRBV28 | ASSLMGLAGGQYEQY
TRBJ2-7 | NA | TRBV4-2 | ASSQPGTGNTYEQY
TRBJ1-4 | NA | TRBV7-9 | ASSLGDGGLF
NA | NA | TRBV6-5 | ASSARGHLGYEQY
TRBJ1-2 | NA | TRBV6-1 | ASREDGNNYGYT
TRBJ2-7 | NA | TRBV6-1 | ASRGSGNRRLEQY
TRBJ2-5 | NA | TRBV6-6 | ASSPRGETQY
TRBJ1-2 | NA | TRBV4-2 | ASSQDVRARNYGYT
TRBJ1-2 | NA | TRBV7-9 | ASSSPTFLSGYT
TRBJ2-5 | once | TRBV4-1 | ASSQVLAGVGETQY
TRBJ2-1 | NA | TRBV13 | ASRLWMSSYNEQF
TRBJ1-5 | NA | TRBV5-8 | ASSLSNRGRGPQH
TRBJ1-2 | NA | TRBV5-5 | ASSSGQASRGYT